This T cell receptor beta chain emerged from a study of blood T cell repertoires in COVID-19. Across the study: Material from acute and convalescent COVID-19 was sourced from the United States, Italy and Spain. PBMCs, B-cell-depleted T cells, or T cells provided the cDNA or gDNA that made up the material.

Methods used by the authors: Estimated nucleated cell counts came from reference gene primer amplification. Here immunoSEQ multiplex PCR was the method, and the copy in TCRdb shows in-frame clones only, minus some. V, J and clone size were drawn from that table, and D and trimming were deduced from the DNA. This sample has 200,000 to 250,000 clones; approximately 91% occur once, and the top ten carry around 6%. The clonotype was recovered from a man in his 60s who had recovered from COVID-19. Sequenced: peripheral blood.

Here the CDR3 reads CASSEQGGTDTQYF. Here the CDR3 DNA reads TGTGCCAGCAGTGAACAGGGTGGAACAGATACGCAGTATTTT. The rearrangement uses TRBV6-4 and TRBJ2-3; perhaps TRBD1 as D (6 bases). This CDR3 region has 14 residues. V dropped 3 bases and J dropped 3 bases, with 10 bases sitting between them. Per the germline V gene, CDR1 is MRHNA and CDR2 is SNTAGT.